This TCR beta chain is drawn from a study of cytomegalovirus exposure and HLA in healthy donors. A word on this clone: Its matching antigen is unknown.

Losses at the gene ends were 4 bases for V and 0 bases for J; bases not matched to a gene: 3. CDR1 is MNHEY and CDR2 is SMNVEV in the germline V gene (reference sequence). The CDR3 totals 16 residues. The PCR ran on 60 Vbeta and 13 Jbeta primers. Libraries were prepared by immunoSEQ multiplex PCR; TCRdb keeps only in-frame clonotypes and omits some of them. The data show 100,000 to 150,000 clones, under 80% seen once. Findings and caveats of the study: The authors listed some 150 TCR beta chains as cytomegalovirus-associated. Reports indicated that the classifier achieved high specificity and sensitivity in diagnosing cytomegalovirus status. Common viral pathogens seemed, in a later analysis, to connect with several of the most significant clusters. Usually a TCR sequence was rare, but some public TCRs were found in many donors.

The receptor was isolated from a woman in her forties or fifties in good health and CMV-seropositive. This chain links TRBV27 with TRBJ2-3, with 11 bases that match TRBD2. The sample consisted of PBMCs. CDR3: CASSYRLAGSTDTQYF. The CDR3 DNA sequence: TGTGCCAGCAGTTACAGACTAGCGGGGAGCACAGATACGCAGTATTTT.